This is a list of T cell receptor beta chains from one sample in a study of blood T cell repertoires in COVID-19. The table came from immunoSEQ multiplex PCR; TCRdb's copy has only in-frame clones and leaves some out. The profile covers tens of thousands of clones, with 87% appearing a single time and around 3.6% taken by the ten largest. Sequenced: peripheral blood. Receptors were obtained from a woman aged 50 to 60 with COVID-19, enrolled during active disease. The CDR3 runs from the conserved cysteine through the conserved F or W. A D gene is named only where the DNA matches it firmly. Where a row states a size, it is once, few, many or the class of an expanded clone; other rows omit it.

TRBD2	TRBV28	TRBJ2-2	-	TGTGCCAGCAGTTCTTTAGCGGGGACCGCCGGGGAGCTGTTTTTT	CASSSLAGTAGELFF
-	TRBV7-2	TRBJ2-7	-	TGTGCCAGCAGCCCGTCCTACGAGCAGTACTTC	CASSPSYEQYF
-	TRBV6-1	TRBJ2-4	-	TGTGCCAGCAGTGACTTGTATGGGGCCGTCAAAAACATTCAGTACTTC	CASSDLYGAVKNIQYF
-	TRBV14	TRBJ2-5	-	TGTGCCAGCAGCCGGGACTCATTGGGTCCCCAGTACTTC	CASSRDSLGPQYF
-	TRBV9	TRBJ2-1	-	TGTGCCAGCAGCCGCTACCACAATGAGCAGTTCTTC	CASSRYHNEQFF
TRBD2	TRBV4-2	TRBJ2-1	few	TGTGCCAGCAGCCAAGAGAGGACTAGCTCAGTAGGTGAGCAGTTCTTC	CASSQERTSSVGEQFF
-	TRBV5-4	TRBJ2-2	-	TGTGCCAGCAGCTCCTTACAGGGGGGGACCGGGGAGCTGTTTTTT	CASSSLQGGTGELFF
TRBD2	TRBV9	TRBJ2-1	-	TGTGCCAGCAGCGTAGGTGCCCTGGGACTAGCGGACAATGAGCAGTTCTTC	CASSVGALGLADNEQFF
-	TRBV28	TRBJ2-3	-	TGTGCCAGCAGTCAACGGAACTTCGGGAATACGCAGTATTTT	CASSQRNFGNTQYF
-	TRBV7-2	TRBJ2-1	once	TGTGCCAGCAGCTTAGCGGTTGGGGCTCACAATGAGCAGTTCTTC	CASSLAVGAHNEQFF
TRBD1	TRBV4-1	TRBJ1-5	-	TGCGCCAGCAGCCAAAGGACAGGAGATCAGCCCCAGCATTTT	CASSQRTGDQPQHF
TRBD2	TRBV18	TRBJ2-7	-	TGTGCCAGCGGCGAGACTAGCGGGAGGTACGAGCAGTACTTC	CASGETSGRYEQYF
-	TRBV6-2/TRBV6-3	TRBJ2-3	-	TGTGCCAGCAGTTACTCGGGAGCCCAAACAGATACGCAGTATTTT	CASSYSGAQTDTQYF
-	TRBV9	TRBJ1-2	-	TGTGCCAGCAGCGGGAGTCAGACCCGAGACACCTTC	CASSGSQTRDTF
TRBD2	TRBV14	TRBJ2-5	-	TGTGCCAGCAGCCAAGCTCGCGGGAGCTCGGAGACCCAGTACTTC	CASSQARGSSETQYF
TRBD2	TRBV10-3	TRBJ2-1	-	TGTGCCATCAGTGAATCTAGCGGGAGGAAATACAATGAGCAGTTCTTC	CAISESSGRKYNEQFF
TRBD2	TRBV7-9	TRBJ2-7	-	TGTGCCAGCAGCTTAGCGTTAGCGGGAGTACGGGAGCAGTACTTC	CASSLALAGVREQYF
-	TRBV7-6	TRBJ2-6	-	TGTGCCAGCAGCCCTACGGGTTTCACTGGGGCCAACGTCCTGACTTTC	CASSPTGFTGANVLTF
TRBD2	TRBV9	TRBJ2-3	-	TGTGCCAGCAGCACCTACGGGGGGGGGAGCACAGATACGCAGTATTTT	CASSTYGGGSTDTQYF
-	TRBV9	TRBJ2-1	-	TGTGCCAGCAGCGACAACCGGGACTTCTTTCCCAATGAGCAGTTCTTC	CASSDNRDFFPNEQFF